These T cell receptor beta chains were read from a single sample in a study of T cell changes during pregnancy in multiple sclerosis. Clones were read by immunoSEQ multiplex PCR, and TCRdb kept only the in-frame ones, dropping some. This sample yields 30,000 to 35,000 clones, of which approximately 86% are seen a single time; roughly 10% belongs to the top ten. Sequences were derived from CD8+ T cells from peripheral blood mononuclear cells, sampled in the first trimester of pregnancy. All receptors derive from a female donor with multiple sclerosis, enrolled in a pregnancy study. CDR3s include the opening cysteine and the closing phenylalanine or tryptophan. Each record gives: J gene, D gene, V gene, clone size, CDR3 DNA, CDR3 protein. The D gene is left open where the match is weak. Size is omitted from some rows. Given values are once, few, many or a class for expanded clones.

J gene: TRBJ2-1; D gene: TRBD1; V gene: TRBV11-2; clone size: .; CDR3 DNA: TGTGCCAGCAGCTTAGATTGGACAGGTTACAATGAGCAGTTCTTC; CDR3 protein: CASSLDWTGYNEQFF
J gene: TRBJ1-1; D gene: .; V gene: TRBV19; clone size: .; CDR3 DNA: TGTGCCAGTAGTATGAGGCTAATGAACACTGAAGCTTTCTTT; CDR3 protein: CASSMRLMNTEAFF
J gene: TRBJ1-3; D gene: .; V gene: TRBV28; clone size: .; CDR3 DNA: TGTGCCAGCAGTACTATACCCTCTGGAAACACCATATATTTT; CDR3 protein: CASSTIPSGNTIYF
J gene: TRBJ2-7; D gene: TRBD1; V gene: TRBV4-2; clone size: .; CDR3 DNA: TGTGCCAGCAGCCAAGAGCTCGGACAGGGGGTTTACGAGCAGTACTTC; CDR3 protein: CASSQELGQGVYEQYF
J gene: TRBJ1-2; D gene: TRBD1; V gene: TRBV5-5; clone size: .; CDR3 DNA: TGTGCCAGCAGCTATCAACAGGGGGCGGGCTATGGCTACACCTTC; CDR3 protein: CASSYQQGAGYGYTF
J gene: TRBJ2-3; D gene: TRBD2; V gene: TRBV7-8; clone size: .; CDR3 DNA: TGTGTTGGGCAGCGGGATACCACAGATACGCAGTATTTT; CDR3 protein: CVGQRDTTDTQYF
J gene: TRBJ2-5; D gene: TRBD1; V gene: TRBV4-3; clone size: .; CDR3 DNA: TGCGCCAGCAGCCGGGGACAGGGATTGAAGGAGACCCAGTACTTC; CDR3 protein: CASSRGQGLKETQYF
J gene: TRBJ2-1; D gene: .; V gene: TRBV6-1; clone size: .; CDR3 DNA: TGTGCCAGCAGCCTAACGGGGGAGGCCTACAATGAGCAGTTCTTC; CDR3 protein: CASSLTGEAYNEQFF
J gene: TRBJ1-2; D gene: TRBD1; V gene: TRBV19; clone size: .; CDR3 DNA: TGTGCCAGTAGTACCCAGGGACAGGGAATAGATGGCTACACCTTC; CDR3 protein: CASSTQGQGIDGYTF
J gene: TRBJ1-6; D gene: .; V gene: TRBV28; clone size: .; CDR3 DNA: TGTGCCAGCAGTTTAACGGTCCAGGCGACACCCCTCCACTTT; CDR3 protein: CASSLTVQATPLHF
J gene: TRBJ2-2; D gene: .; V gene: TRBV2; clone size: many; CDR3 DNA: TGTGCCAGCAGGACGGGCACCGGGGAGCTGTTTTTT; CDR3 protein: CASRTGTGELFF
J gene: TRBJ2-3; D gene: TRBD2; V gene: TRBV5-4; clone size: .; CDR3 DNA: TGTGCCAGCAGCGAAAGCGGACAAGCGGGAGGGCCGGAGTATTTT; CDR3 protein: CASSESGQAGGPEYF
J gene: TRBJ2-7; D gene: TRBD2; V gene: TRBV27; clone size: .; CDR3 DNA: TGTGCCAGCAGCCGTAGCGGGGGGGAAAACTACGAGCAGTACTTC; CDR3 protein: CASSRSGGENYEQYF
J gene: TRBJ1-2; D gene: .; V gene: TRBV15; clone size: .; CDR3 DNA: TGTGCCACCAGCGGAGCCCCCAGGGGCCCCTATGGCTACACCTTC; CDR3 protein: CATSGAPRGPYGYTF
J gene: TRBJ2-1; D gene: TRBD2; V gene: TRBV7-3; clone size: .; CDR3 DNA: TGTGCCAGCAGCCTTTTTCCGGCGGGGGGCACCTACAATGAGCAGTTCTTC; CDR3 protein: CASSLFPAGGTYNEQFF
J gene: TRBJ1-1; D gene: TRBD1; V gene: TRBV19; clone size: .; CDR3 DNA: TGTGCCAGTAGTATCGGGACAGGGGTTACTGAAGCTTTCTTT; CDR3 protein: CASSIGTGVTEAFF
J gene: TRBJ2-7; D gene: .; V gene: TRBV2; clone size: .; CDR3 DNA: TGTGCCAGCAGTCCGACTACGCATGCAGCCTCCTACGAGCAGTACTTC; CDR3 protein: CASSPTTHAASYEQYF
J gene: TRBJ2-3; D gene: TRBD2; V gene: TRBV5-1; clone size: .; CDR3 DNA: TGCGCCAGCACCAACAACGCCAAGACCGGGACTAGCGGGGAGGGAAGCACAGATACGCAGTATTTT; CDR3 protein: CASTNNAKTGTSGEGSTDTQYF
J gene: TRBJ1-5; D gene: .; V gene: TRBV6-1; clone size: once; CDR3 DNA: TGTGCCACCGAGGACGGGGGATCATCTTATCAGCCCCAGCATTTT; CDR3 protein: CATEDGGSSYQPQHF
J gene: TRBJ2-1; D gene: TRBD2; V gene: TRBV4-3; clone size: .; CDR3 DNA: TGCGCCAGCAGCCAAGCCCTCGCGGGGGGCTCCTACAATGAGCAGTTCTTC; CDR3 protein: CASSQALAGGSYNEQFF
J gene: TRBJ1-1; D gene: TRBD1; V gene: TRBV6-1; clone size: medium-sized; CDR3 DNA: TGTGCCAGCAGTGATGGGACAGGGGATGTGACTGAAGCTTTCTTT; CDR3 protein: CASSDGTGDVTEAFF
J gene: TRBJ2-1; D gene: .; V gene: TRBV4-2; clone size: once; CDR3 DNA: TGTGCCAGCAGCCAAGATCTATCGGGGAGCTCCTACAATGAGCAGTTCTTC; CDR3 protein: CASSQDLSGSSYNEQFF
J gene: TRBJ1-5; D gene: .; V gene: TRBV4-1; clone size: .; CDR3 DNA: TGCGCCAGCAGCCAAGAAGCGGGGGCTAATCAGCCCCAGCATTTT; CDR3 protein: CASSQEAGANQPQHF
J gene: TRBJ2-6; D gene: .; V gene: TRBV11-3; clone size: .; CDR3 DNA: TGTGCCAGCACCGCCTCGGGTGGGGCCAACGTCCTGACTTTC; CDR3 protein: CASTASGGANVLTF
J gene: TRBJ1-5; D gene: .; V gene: TRBV15; clone size: .; CDR3 DNA: TGTGCCACCAGGAATAGGGGGAATCAGCCCCAGCATTTT; CDR3 protein: CATRNRGNQPQHF
J gene: TRBJ2-3; D gene: .; V gene: TRBV19; clone size: .; CDR3 DNA: TGTGCCAGTAGTATAGACTCCACAGATACGCAGTATTTT; CDR3 protein: CASSIDSTDTQYF
J gene: TRBJ2-1; D gene: .; V gene: TRBV7-9; clone size: few; CDR3 DNA: TGTGCCAGCAGCTTAGCTCTCGGGGACAATGAGCAGTTCTTC; CDR3 protein: CASSLALGDNEQFF
J gene: TRBJ1-1; D gene: TRBD1; V gene: TRBV11-2; clone size: .; CDR3 DNA: TGTGCCAGCAGCCACCGGACAGGAGAAGCTTTCTTT; CDR3 protein: CASSHRTGEAFF
J gene: TRBJ2-1; D gene: TRBD1; V gene: TRBV7-9; clone size: once; CDR3 DNA: TGTGCCAGCAGCGCAGACAGGGCGGAGTACAATGAGCAGTTCTTC; CDR3 protein: CASSADRAEYNEQFF
J gene: TRBJ2-7; D gene: TRBD2; V gene: TRBV6-1; clone size: .; CDR3 DNA: TGTGCCAGCAGTGACGGCGGGAGCGTATCCTACGAGCAGTACTTC; CDR3 protein: CASSDGGSVSYEQYF